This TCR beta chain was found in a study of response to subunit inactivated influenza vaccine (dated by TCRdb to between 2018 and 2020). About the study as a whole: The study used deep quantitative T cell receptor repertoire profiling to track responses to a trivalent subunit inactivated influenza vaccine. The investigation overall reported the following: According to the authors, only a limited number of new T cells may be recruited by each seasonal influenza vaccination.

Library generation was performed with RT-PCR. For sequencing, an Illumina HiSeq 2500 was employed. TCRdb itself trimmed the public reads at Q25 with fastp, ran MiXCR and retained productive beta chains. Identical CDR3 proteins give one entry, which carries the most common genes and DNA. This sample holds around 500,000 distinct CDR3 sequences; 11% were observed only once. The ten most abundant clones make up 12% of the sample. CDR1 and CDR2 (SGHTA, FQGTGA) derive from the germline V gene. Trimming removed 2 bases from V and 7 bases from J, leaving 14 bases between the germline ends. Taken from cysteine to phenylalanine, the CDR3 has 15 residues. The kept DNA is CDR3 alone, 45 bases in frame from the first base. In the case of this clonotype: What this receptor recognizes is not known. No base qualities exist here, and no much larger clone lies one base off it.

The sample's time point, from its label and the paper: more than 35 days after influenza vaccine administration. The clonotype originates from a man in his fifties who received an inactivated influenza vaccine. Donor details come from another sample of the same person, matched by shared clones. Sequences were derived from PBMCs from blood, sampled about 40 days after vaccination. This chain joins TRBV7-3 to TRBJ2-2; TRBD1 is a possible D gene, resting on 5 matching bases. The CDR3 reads CASSLVPQGIGELFF. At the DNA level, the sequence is TGTGCCAGCAGCTTAGTCCCTCAGGGAATCGGGGAGCTGTTTTTT.